Listed below are T cell receptor beta chains from one sample, sequenced in a study of cytomegalovirus exposure and HLA in healthy donors. The table came from immunoSEQ multiplex PCR; TCRdb's copy has only in-frame clones and leaves some out. The table lists 120,000 or so clones, around 66% of them singletons. The specimen sequenced was PBMCs. The receptors originated from a woman in her thirties or forties in good health and CMV-seropositive. Both conserved end residues are part of each CDR3. A D gene is named only where the DNA matches it firmly. Expanded clones get a size class; other rows say once, few or many, or leave the size out.

J gene	D gene	clone size	V gene	CDR3 protein	CDR3 DNA
TRBJ2-1	.	few	TRBV29-1	CSVGRGQDAYNEQFF	TGCAGCGTTGGTCGCGGGCAGGACGCCTACAATGAGCAGTTCTTC
TRBJ2-5	TRBD2	.	TRBV10-1	CASIERGPGETQYF	TGCGCCAGTATAGAGCGGGGGCCGGGGGAGACCCAGTACTTC
TRBJ1-4	.	few	TRBV4-2	CASSQDYSTNEKLFF	TGTGCCAGCAGCCAAGACTATTCAACTAATGAAAAACTGTTTTTT
TRBJ1-2	.	.	TRBV5-4	CASSLEERGYGYTF	TGTGCCAGCAGCTTGGAAGAAAGGGGGTATGGCTACACCTTC
TRBJ2-5	TRBD2	.	TRBV7-3	CASSLTRTSGRETQYF	TGTGCCAGCAGCTTAACTAGAACTAGCGGGAGAGAGACCCAGTACTTC
TRBJ1-2	TRBD1	.	TRBV6-1	CASSTPGTGLYGYTF	TGTGCCAGCAGTACTCCCGGGACAGGTCTCTATGGCTACACCTTC
TRBJ1-5	.	.	TRBV5-5	CASSFWGTGTSNQPQHF	TGTGCCAGCAGCTTTTGGGGCACAGGGACCAGCAATCAGCCCCAGCATTTT
TRBJ2-1	.	.	TRBV6-5	CASSPMTAYNEQFF	TGTGCCAGCAGCCCTATGACAGCTTACAATGAGCAGTTCTTC
TRBJ2-3	.	.	TRBV25-1	CASSASPSDTQYF	TGTGCCAGCAGTGCATCCCCATCAGATACGCAGTATTTT
TRBJ2-7	TRBD1	.	TRBV19	CASSMWDSSYEQYF	TGTGCCAGTAGTATGTGGGACAGCTCCTACGAGCAGTACTTC
TRBJ2-1	.	.	TRBV7-3	CASSLAAQAGYNEQFF	TGTGCCAGCAGCTTAGCCGCGCAGGCAGGATACAATGAGCAGTTCTTC
TRBJ2-3	TRBD1	.	TRBV6-1	CASSEPGTGPLTDTQYF	TGTGCCAGCAGTGAACCCGGGACAGGTCCCCTTACAGATACGCAGTATTTT
TRBJ2-5	TRBD2	.	TRBV6-5	CASSSSGTSQETQYF	TGTGCCAGCAGTTCATCCGGGACTAGCCAAGAGACCCAGTACTTC
TRBJ2-4	TRBD2	.	TRBV30	CAWRLAGRDIQYF	TGTGCCTGGAGGTTAGCGGGCAGGGACATTCAGTACTTC
TRBJ2-5	TRBD1	.	TRBV5-1	CASSFGGTGGQETQYF	TGCGCCAGCAGCTTTGGTGGGACAGGGGGCCAAGAGACCCAGTACTTC
TRBJ1-4	TRBD1	.	TRBV5-1	CASSFRGEDEKLFF	TGCGCCAGCAGCTTCAGGGGGGAGGATGAAAAACTGTTTTTT
TRBJ2-1	TRBD2	.	TRBV7-9	CASSSRRTSGGHSEQFF	TGTGCCAGCAGCTCCCGCCGGACTAGCGGGGGGCACAGTGAGCAGTTCTTC
TRBJ2-7	TRBD1	.	TRBV4-2	CASSQEVHGTGSLYEQYF	TGTGCCAGCAGCCAAGAGGTTCATGGGACAGGGTCTTTATACGAGCAGTACTTC
TRBJ1-4	.	few	TRBV2	CASSSSRPGEKLFF	TGTGCCAGCAGTAGTAGCCGCCCGGGTGAAAAACTGTTTTTT
TRBJ1-2	.	.	TRBV19	CASSIVAGPNYGYTF	TGTGCCAGTAGTATCGTGGCAGGGCCCAACTATGGCTACACCTTC
TRBJ1-3	.	few	TRBV27	CASSRLLGGSSGNTIYF	TGTGCCAGCAGTCGCCTCCTGGGGGGTTCCTCTGGAAACACCATATATTTT
TRBJ2-6	TRBD1	once	TRBV5-6	CASSLVYRGQTSGANVLTF	TGTGCCAGCAGCTTGGTATATAGGGGGCAAACCTCTGGGGCCAACGTCCTGACTTTC
TRBJ2-1	TRBD2	.	TRBV29-1	CSARGRHEQFF	TGCAGCGCCCGCGGGAGACATGAGCAGTTCTTC
TRBJ2-7	TRBD1	few	TRBV18	CASSPTGTGVRYEQYF	TGTGCCAGCTCACCTACGGGGACAGGGGTGAGGTACGAGCAGTACTTC
TRBJ2-7	TRBD2	.	TRBV4-2	CASSARAGGIYEQYF	TGTGCCAGCAGCGCCCGGGCGGGGGGTATCTACGAGCAGTACTTC
TRBJ1-6	.	few	TRBV11-2	CASSLGAGSNSPLHF	TGTGCCAGCAGCTTAGGGGCGGGCTCTAATTCACCCCTCCACTTT
TRBJ2-3	TRBD2	.	TRBV29-1	CSVSSGGTDTQYF	TGCAGCGTCTCTAGCGGGGGCACAGATACGCAGTATTTT
TRBJ2-1	.	.	TRBV11-3	CASRLYNEQFF	TGTGCCAGCAGGCTATACAATGAGCAGTTCTTC
TRBJ2-7	.	once	TRBV29-1	CSVEVSPHSYEQYF	TGCAGCGTTGAAGTGTCCCCCCACTCCTACGAGCAGTACTTC
TRBJ2-1	TRBD2	once	TRBV5-6	CASSEGLAGGNEQFF	TGTGCCAGCAGCGAGGGACTAGCGGGAGGAAATGAGCAGTTCTTC
TRBJ1-3	.	.	TRBV29-1	CSVAAVGTGNTIYF	TGCAGCGTTGCGGCGGTAGGAACTGGAAACACCATATATTTT
TRBJ1-1	TRBD1	.	TRBV5-1	CASSFRTGTGNTEAFF	TGCGCCAGCAGCTTCCGGACAGGGACGGGGAACACTGAAGCTTTCTTT
TRBJ2-7	TRBD2	.	TRBV9	CASSVDGGDYEQYF	TGTGCCAGCAGCGTAGACGGGGGGGACTACGAGCAGTACTTC
TRBJ1-6	.	.	TRBV6-1	CASTLGVELNSPLHF	TGTGCCAGCACCCTAGGAGTGGAGTTGAATTCACCCCTCCACTTT
TRBJ2-7	TRBD1	few	TRBV6-5	CASSTGTGKPYEQYF	TGTGCCAGCAGCACTGGGACAGGGAAGCCCTACGAGCAGTACTTC
TRBJ2-5	TRBD2	few	TRBV2	CASSGEGWETQYF	TGTGCCAGCAGTGGGGAGGGGTGGGAGACCCAGTACTTC
TRBJ2-3	.	.	TRBV28	CASSERVGTDTQYF	TGTGCCAGCAGTGAGCGGGTCGGCACAGATACGCAGTATTTT
TRBJ2-4	TRBD2	.	TRBV19	CASSPQGLAGGFGKNIQYF	TGTGCCAGTAGTCCGCAGGGACTAGCGGGAGGGTTTGGCAAAAACATTCAGTACTTC
TRBJ2-3	.	.	TRBV29-1	CSVVPFGGAGTDTQYF	TGCAGCGTTGTCCCATTTGGGGGGGCAGGCACAGATACGCAGTATTTT
TRBJ2-5	.	.	TRBV19	CASTRGPGETQYF	TGTGCCAGTACAAGGGGTCCAGGGGAGACCCAGTACTTC
TRBJ2-7	TRBD1	few	TRBV5-1	CASSLVQGAYEQYF	TGCGCCAGCAGCTTGGTTCAGGGGGCCTACGAGCAGTACTTC